This T cell receptor beta chain was documented in a study of T cell changes during pregnancy in multiple sclerosis. Repertoires were generated with immunoSEQ multiplex PCR, while TCRdb's copy carries only in-frame clones and drops some. Of roughly 100,000 clones in the sample, 91% were seen once. The CDR3 has 14 amino acids. V gave up 3 bases and J gave up 9 bases; unmatched junction bases: 4. CDR1 is MGHRA, CDR2 YSYEKL, per germline. The sequence derives from a female donor in good health, enrolled as a control in a pregnancy study. This material consisted of peripheral blood, taken after pregnancy. The chain combines TRBV4-1 with TRBJ1-6, with 8 bases matching TRBD1. CDR3 sequence reads: CASSHGQGASPLHF. CDR3 in DNA: TGCGCCAGCAGCCACGGACAGGGAGCTTCACCCCTCCACTTT.